The entry below describes one T cell receptor (beta chain). Its cognate antigen is unknown. The entry originates in a study of T cell responses to AZD1222 COVID-19 vaccine. Study-wide points: Repertoires in all cases were sampled only once the peak T cell response had passed. Mostly white British, mostly female donors; authors suggested clonal diversity may be underestimated. Increased Spike-specific TCR breadth and depth were observed after two AZD1222 doses.

The CDR3 is made up of 17 amino acids. In germline, CDR1 is MNHEY, CDR2 SMNVEV (reference sequence). The trim removed 3 bases at V and 4 bases at J, leaving 6 bases unmatched. Clones were sequenced by immunoSEQ multiplex PCR, and TCRdb holds only the in-frame ones, with some missing. The data hold 95,000 to 100,000 clones, with approximately 93% observed a single time. Timing groups of about 4 and about 12 weeks for second doses were pooled. The rearrangement joins TRBV27 to TRBJ2-2, with 12 bases identical to TRBD2. The sequence was collected from an adult who received the AZD1222 COVID-19 vaccine. The sequencing used peripheral blood, collected 28 days after the second AZD1222 dose. The CDR3 loop reads CASSFSASGRVTGELFF. In DNA, the CDR3 is TGTGCCAGCAGTTTTTCGGCTAGCGGGAGGGTCACCGGGGAGCTGTTTTTT.